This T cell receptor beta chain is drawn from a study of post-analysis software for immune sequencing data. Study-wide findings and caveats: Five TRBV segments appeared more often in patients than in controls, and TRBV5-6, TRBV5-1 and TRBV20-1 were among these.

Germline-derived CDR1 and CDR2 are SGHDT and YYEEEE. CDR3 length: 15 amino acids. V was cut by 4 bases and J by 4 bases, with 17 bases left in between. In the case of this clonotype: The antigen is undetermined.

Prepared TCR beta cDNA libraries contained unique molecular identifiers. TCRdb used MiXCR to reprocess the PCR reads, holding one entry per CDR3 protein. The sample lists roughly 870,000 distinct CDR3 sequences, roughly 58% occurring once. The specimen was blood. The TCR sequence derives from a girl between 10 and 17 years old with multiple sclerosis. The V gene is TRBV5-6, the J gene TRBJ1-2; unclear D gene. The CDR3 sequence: CASSVTSGGIYGYTF. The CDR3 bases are TGTGCCAGCAGCGTGACCTCCGGAGGGATCTATGGCTACACCTTC.